A single sample is the source of the 18 T cell receptor beta chains below, sequenced in a study of T-cell memory formation after mild COVID-19. TCRdb reprocessed the 5' RACE reads via MiXCR and lists one record per CDR3 protein. The repertoire holds roughly 350,000 distinct CDR3 sequences, with approximately 27% as singletons. The sequencing sample was made of PBMCs or a T cell subset sorted from them (not recorded which). The source is an adult woman who had mild COVID-19 (a few samples of this study predate the infection). Cell type and time point are not known.

The chain links TRBV6-4 to TRBJ1-5, with D possibly being TRBD1 (5 bases). This CDR3 region has 14 residues. V was pared by 1 base and J by 9 bases, with 13 bases between. Per germline, CDR1 MRHNA and CDR2 SNTAGT. The CDR3 loop is CASSDWRGYGPQHF. The CDR3, as DNA: TGTGCCAGCAGTGACTGGAGGGGCTACGGGCCCCAGCATTTT.

A remark on this clonotype: One junction end does not reproduce the germline sequence, and a read error may be involved. CDR3 sequence (DNA): TGTGCCACCAGTGATTTCCGCGGGGTTTCCTCCAATGAGCAGTTCTTC. Translating it yields CATSDFRGVSSNEQFF. The chain uses TRBV24-1 and TRBJ2-1, with D maybe TRBD2 (6 bases). CDR3 size: 16 residues. Germline V gene sequence: CDR1 KGHDR, CDR2 SFDVKD.

The CDR3 nucleotides are TGCAGCGTTGAAAGATCTAACTATGGCTACACCTTC. The encoded protein is CSVERSNYGYTF. The chain is built from TRBV29-1 and TRBJ1-2; D unresolved. The germline CDR1 and CDR2 sequences are SQVTM and ANQGSEA. Trimming removed 2 bases at V and 0 bases at J, with 4 bases between. The CDR3 runs 12 residues.

The V call is TRBV5-1, the J call TRBJ2-1, with D maybe TRBD2 (7 bases). Germline CDR1 is SGHRS and CDR2 is YFSETQ. The CDR3 runs to 15 residues. The germline V and J ends were trimmed by 4 bases and 2 bases, with 13 bases remaining between them. As DNA, the CDR3 is TGCGCCAGCAGCGTGGACGGGGGGCCCTACAATGAGCAGTTCTTC. Its translation: CASSVDGGPYNEQFF.

The V call is TRBV19, the J call TRBJ1-4, with D possibly being TRBD1 (5 bases). Germline assignment: CDR1 LNHDA and CDR2 SQIVND (reference sequence). Trimming pared 4 bases from V and 8 bases from J, leaving 11 bases between. This CDR3 spans 13 amino acids. The CDR3 loop reads CASSKGHREKLFF. CDR3 in DNA: TGTGCCAGTAGTAAGGGGCATAGAGAAAAACTGTTTTTT.

This clonotype is termed medium-sized. This chain connects TRBV2 to TRBJ1-2, with D perhaps TRBD1 (5 bases). The V end was cut by 7 bases, the J end by 4 bases, with 16 bases between. CDR1 and CDR2 from the germline V gene are SNHLY and FYNNEI. The CDR3 has 14 amino acids. CDR3 protein: CASTMTASSYGYTF. The CDR3 DNA reads as TGTGCCAGCACCATGACAGCCTCGTCCTATGGCTACACCTTC.

The chain couples TRBV6-2 or TRBV6-3 to TRBJ2-5, with D possibly TRBD2 on 5 matching bases. Germline V gene lookup returns CDR1 MNHEY and CDR2 SVGEGT. The V and J ends lost 3 bases and 6 bases respectively, with 14 bases between them. The CDR3 spans 14 residues. The CDR3 protein is CASSYRTPRQTQYF. The CDR3 DNA reads TGTGCCAGCAGTTATCGGACTCCCAGGCAGACCCAGTACTTC.

This clonotype appeared many times. The gene calls are TRBV3-1 and TRBJ2-5; D unclear. CDR1 and CDR2 from the germline V gene are LGHDT and YNNKEL (reference sequence). CDR3 length equals 12 residues. V was clipped by 4 bases and J by 1 base, with 4 bases between them. Here the CDR3 DNA reads TGTGCCAGCAGCCGAGTCCAAGAGACCCAGTACTTC. The encoded protein is CASSRVQETQYF.

The chain uses TRBV4-3 and TRBJ2-7; no reliable D call. The ends were cut back, 0 bases at V and 4 bases at J, with 10 bases in the middle. Germline V CDR1 and CDR2: LGHNA, YSLEER. This CDR3 comprises 14 residues. In DNA form, the CDR3 reads TGCGCCAGCAGCCAAGATAGGATGGTTTACGAGCAGTACTTC. Residues: CASSQDRMVYEQYF.

This clonotype was seen a handful of times. CDR3 in amino acids: CASSPPMNTEAFF. The CDR3 DNA follows: TGTGCCAGCAGCCCTCCCATGAACACTGAAGCTTTCTTT. The chain combines TRBV5-6 with TRBJ1-1; D unresolved. V lost 4 bases and J 0 bases, leaving 7 bases between the germline ends. Germline V gene sequence: CDR1 SGHDT, CDR2 YYEEEE. This CDR3 region has 13 residues.

This clonotype was observed a handful of times. This rearrangement joins TRBV7-6 to TRBJ2-7, with D perhaps assigned TRBD1 or TRBD2 (5 bases each). The length of the CDR3 is 17 residues. Per the germline V gene, CDR1 is SGHVS and CDR2 is FNYEAQ. Trimming pared 1 base from V and 0 bases from J, leaving 16 bases between. In DNA, the CDR3 is TGTGCCAGCAGCTTAGGAAGGGACGTTACAAGCTCCTACGAGCAGTACTTC. Residues: CASSLGRDVTSSYEQYF.

There are many counts of this clonotype. The chain has TRBV5-1 and TRBJ2-3; 12 nucleotides line up with TRBD2. This CDR3 has 18 amino acids. V gave up 0 bases and J gave up 2 bases; unmatched junction bases: 7. Per germline, CDR1 SGHRS and CDR2 YFSETQ. This chain's CDR3 is CASSLAASGGAPTDTQYF. The CDR3, as DNA: TGCGCCAGCAGCTTGGCGGCTAGCGGGGGGGCCCCCACAGATACGCAGTATTTT.

A single count supports this clonotype. The rearrangement links TRBV24-1 to TRBJ2-5; tentatively, D is TRBD2 (6 bases). The CDR3 sequence is 15 residues long. Per the germline V gene, CDR1 is KGHDR and CDR2 is SFDVKD. V lost 5 bases and J lost 5, with 17 bases in between. This CDR3 is CATSGAEGKLETQYF. The CDR3 coding sequence is TGTGCCACCAGTGGAGCGGAGGGGAAATTGGAGACCCAGTACTTC.

This clonotype was recorded once. The chain employs TRBV15 and TRBJ1-2; D may be TRBD1 (5 bases). The V gene lost 3 bases and the J gene lost 4 bases, with 9 bases spanning the gap. The germline V gene has CDR1 LNHNV and CDR2 YYDKDF (reference sequence). The CDR3 is 13 amino acids. The CDR3 reads CATSSGGGYGYTF. The CDR3 DNA reads as TGTGCCACCAGCAGTGGGGGGGGCTATGGCTACACCTTC.

The chain carries TRBV5-1 and TRBJ2-5, with no clear D. CDR1 and CDR2 from the germline V gene are SGHRS and YFSETQ. Trimming shortened V by 3 bases and J by 5 bases, and 11 bases separated the two germline ends. The CDR3 sequence is 13 residues long. The CDR3 region has the DNA TGCGCCAGCAGCTCGGGCCACGGGGAGACCCAGTACTTC. Its protein product is CASSSGHGETQYF.

V usage is TRBV7-3 and J usage is TRBJ1-1, with unresolved D. V dropped 0 bases and J dropped 0 bases, with 11 bases sitting between them. Looked up from germline, CDR1 is SGHTA and CDR2 is FQGTGA. CDR3 length: 16 amino acids. CDR3: CASSLTRVRVNTEAFF. In DNA form, the CDR3 reads TGTGCCAGCAGCTTAACACGCGTTAGGGTGAACACTGAAGCTTTCTTT.

V and J are TRBV5-1 and TRBJ1-1, with 8 bases matching TRBD1. Germline values: CDR1 SGHRS, CDR2 YFSETQ. The CDR3 is 18 amino acids. V trimming: 4 bases; J trimming: 1 base; junction bases outside the gene matches: 15. CDR3 protein: CASSRRLKTGDENTEAFF. For the CDR3, the DNA is TGCGCCAGCAGCCGACGCCTTAAGACAGGGGACGAGAACACTGAAGCTTTCTTT.

The chain is built from TRBV7-2 and TRBJ1-1, with unresolved D. Trimming removed 4 bases at V and 1 base at J, with 10 bases between. The germline CDR1 and CDR2 sequences are SGHTA and FQGNSA. This CDR3 spans 14 amino acids. CDR3 sequence: CASSSGGKNTEAFF. The CDR3 nucleotides are TGTGCCAGCAGCTCCGGTGGCAAGAACACTGAAGCTTTCTTT.